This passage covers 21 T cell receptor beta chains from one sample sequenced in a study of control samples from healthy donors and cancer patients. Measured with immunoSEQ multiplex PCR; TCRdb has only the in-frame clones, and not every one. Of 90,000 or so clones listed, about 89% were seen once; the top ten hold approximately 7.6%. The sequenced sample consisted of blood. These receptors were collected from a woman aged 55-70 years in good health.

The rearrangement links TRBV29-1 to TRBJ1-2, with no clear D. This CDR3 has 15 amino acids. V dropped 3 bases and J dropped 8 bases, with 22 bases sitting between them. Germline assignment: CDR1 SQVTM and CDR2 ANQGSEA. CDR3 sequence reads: CSVEGGRHDGGGYTF. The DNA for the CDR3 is TGCAGCGTTGAGGGCGGGCGTCACGACGGTGGGGGCTACACCTTC. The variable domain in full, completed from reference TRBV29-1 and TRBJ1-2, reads SAVISQKPSRDICQRGTSLTIQCQVDSQVTMMFWYRQQPGQSLTLIATANQGSEATYESGFVIDKFPISRPNLTFSTLTVSNMSPEDSSIYLCSVEGGRHDGGGYTFGSGTRLTVV.

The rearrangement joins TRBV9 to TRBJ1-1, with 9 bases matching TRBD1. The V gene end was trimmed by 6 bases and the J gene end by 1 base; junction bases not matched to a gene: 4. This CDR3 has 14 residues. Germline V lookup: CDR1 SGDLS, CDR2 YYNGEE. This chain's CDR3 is CASTRTGENTEAFF. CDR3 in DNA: TGTGCCAGCACCCGGACAGGGGAGAACACTGAAGCTTTCTTT. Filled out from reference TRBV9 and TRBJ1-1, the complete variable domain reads DSGVTQTPKHLITATGQRVTLRCSPRSGDLSVYWYQQSLDQGLQFLIQYYNGEERAKGNILERFSAQQFPDLHSELNLSSLELGDSALYFCASTRTGENTEAFFGQGTRLTVV.

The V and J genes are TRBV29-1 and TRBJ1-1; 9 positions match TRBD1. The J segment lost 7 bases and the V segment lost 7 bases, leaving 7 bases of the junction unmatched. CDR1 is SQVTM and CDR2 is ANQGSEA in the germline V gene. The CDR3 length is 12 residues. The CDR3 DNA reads TGCAGCGCTATGGACAGGGGCAGTGAAGCTTTCTTT. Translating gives CSAMDRGSEAFF. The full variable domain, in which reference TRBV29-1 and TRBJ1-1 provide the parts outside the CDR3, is SAVISQKPSRDICQRGTSLTIQCQVDSQVTMMFWYRQQPGQSLTLIATANQGSEATYESGFVIDKFPISRPNLTFSTLTVSNMSPEDSSIYLCSAMDRGSEAFFGQGTRLTVV.

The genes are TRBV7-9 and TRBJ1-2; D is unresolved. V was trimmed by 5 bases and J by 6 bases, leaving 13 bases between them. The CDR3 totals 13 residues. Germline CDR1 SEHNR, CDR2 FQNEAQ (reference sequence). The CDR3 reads CASSPLNADGYTF. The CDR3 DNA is TGTGCCAGCAGCCCTTTAAATGCGGATGGCTACACCTTC.

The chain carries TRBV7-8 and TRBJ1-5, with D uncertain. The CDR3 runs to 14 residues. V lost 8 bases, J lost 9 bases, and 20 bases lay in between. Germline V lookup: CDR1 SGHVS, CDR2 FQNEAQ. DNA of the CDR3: TGTGCCAGCTCGACCGAAGGTTCTACATGGCCCCAGCATTTT. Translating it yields CASSTEGSTWPQHF.

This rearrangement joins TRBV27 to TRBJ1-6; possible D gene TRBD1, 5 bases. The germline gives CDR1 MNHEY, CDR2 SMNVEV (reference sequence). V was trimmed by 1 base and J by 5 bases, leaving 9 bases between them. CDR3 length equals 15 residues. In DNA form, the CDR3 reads TGTGCCAGCAGTTTATTCTCGGGGGATAATTCACCCCTCCACTTT. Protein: CASSLFSGDNSPLHF.

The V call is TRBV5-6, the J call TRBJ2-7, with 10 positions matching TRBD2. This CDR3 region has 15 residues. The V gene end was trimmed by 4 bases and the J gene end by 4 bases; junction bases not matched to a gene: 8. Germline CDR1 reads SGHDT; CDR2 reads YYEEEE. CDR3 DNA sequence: TGTGCCAGCAGCGTGGGACTAGCGCCTTCTTACGAGCAGTACTTC. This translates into CASSVGLAPSYEQYF. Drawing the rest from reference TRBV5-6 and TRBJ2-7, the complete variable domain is DAGVTQSPTHLIKTRGQQVTLRCSPKSGHDTVSWYQQALGQGPQFIFQYYEEEERQRGNFPDRFSGHQFPNYSSELNVNALLLGDSALYLCASSVGLAPSYEQYFGPGTRLTVT.

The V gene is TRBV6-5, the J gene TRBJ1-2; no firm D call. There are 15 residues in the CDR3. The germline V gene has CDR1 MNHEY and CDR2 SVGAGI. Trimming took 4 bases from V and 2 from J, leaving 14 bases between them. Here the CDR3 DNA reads TGTGCCAGCAGTTCCCAAAATCTGGGGAACTATGGCTACACCTTC. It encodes CASSSQNLGNYGYTF.

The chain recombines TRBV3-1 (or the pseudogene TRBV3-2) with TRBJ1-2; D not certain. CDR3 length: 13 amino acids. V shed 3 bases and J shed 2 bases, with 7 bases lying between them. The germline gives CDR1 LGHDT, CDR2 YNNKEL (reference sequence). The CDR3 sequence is CASSQVANYGYTF. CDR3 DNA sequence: TGTGCCAGCAGCCAGGTGGCCAACTATGGCTACACCTTC.

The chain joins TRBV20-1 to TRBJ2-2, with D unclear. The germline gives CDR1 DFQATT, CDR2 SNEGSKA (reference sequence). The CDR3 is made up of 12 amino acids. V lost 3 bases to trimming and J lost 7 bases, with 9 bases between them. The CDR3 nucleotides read TGCAGTGCTAGTTCTTCGGACGGGGAGCTGTTTTTT. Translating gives CSASSSDGELFF.

CDR3 in DNA: TGTGCCAGCAGAAAAGCTACAGCGAACACCGGGGAGCTGTTTTTT. This gives the protein CASRKATANTGELFF. The chain has TRBV5-5 and TRBJ2-2; unclear D gene. With 5 bases removed from V and 0 bases from J, the gap between germline ends came to 11 bases. The CDR3 runs to 15 residues. Germline V gene data show CDR1 as SGHKS and CDR2 as YYEKEE (reference sequence).

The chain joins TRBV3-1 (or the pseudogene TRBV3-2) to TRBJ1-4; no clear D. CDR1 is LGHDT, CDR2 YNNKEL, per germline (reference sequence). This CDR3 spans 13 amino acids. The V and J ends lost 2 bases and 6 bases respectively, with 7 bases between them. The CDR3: CASSQQTHEKLFF. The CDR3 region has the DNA TGTGCCAGCAGCCAACAAACGCATGAAAAACTGTTTTTT.

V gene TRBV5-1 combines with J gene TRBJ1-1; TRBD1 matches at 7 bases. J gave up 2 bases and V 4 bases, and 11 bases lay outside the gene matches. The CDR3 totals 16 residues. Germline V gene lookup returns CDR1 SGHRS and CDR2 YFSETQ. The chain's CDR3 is CASSPYQDRSNTEAFF. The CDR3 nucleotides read TGCGCCAGCAGCCCCTACCAGGACAGGAGTAACACTGAAGCTTTCTTT.

CDR3 coding DNA: TGCGCCAGCAGCAGACTAGCGGGGGGAAACACCGGGGAGCTGTTTTTT. Its translation: CASSRLAGGNTGELFF. The rearrangement uses TRBV5-1 and TRBJ2-2; TRBD2 aligns across 13 bases. This CDR3 has 16 residues. With V trimmed by 4 bases and J by 2 bases, 2 bases remained unmatched. Germline-derived CDR1 and CDR2 are SGHRS and YFSETQ.

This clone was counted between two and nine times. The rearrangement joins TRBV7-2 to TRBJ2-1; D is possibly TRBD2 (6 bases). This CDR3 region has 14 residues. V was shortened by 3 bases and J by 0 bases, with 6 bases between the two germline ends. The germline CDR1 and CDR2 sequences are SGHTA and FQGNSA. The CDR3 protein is CASSFSGSYNEQFF. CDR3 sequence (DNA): TGTGCCAGCAGCTTTAGCGGCTCCTACAATGAGCAGTTCTTC.

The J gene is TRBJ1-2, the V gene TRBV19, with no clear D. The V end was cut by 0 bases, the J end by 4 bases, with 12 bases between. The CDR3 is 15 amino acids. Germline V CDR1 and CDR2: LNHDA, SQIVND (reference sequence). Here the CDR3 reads CASSIDVRDTYGYTF. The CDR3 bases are TGTGCCAGTAGTATAGACGTCAGAGATACCTATGGCTACACCTTC.

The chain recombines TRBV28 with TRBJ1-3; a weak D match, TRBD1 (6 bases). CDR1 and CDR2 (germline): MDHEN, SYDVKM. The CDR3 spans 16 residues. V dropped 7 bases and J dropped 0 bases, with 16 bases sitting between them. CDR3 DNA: TGTGCCAGCAATCCGATCGACAGGCTCTCTGGAAACACCATATATTTT. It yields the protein CASNPIDRLSGNTIYF.

CDR3 loop: CASSEGREAFF. The CDR3 DNA reads TGTGCCAGCTCCGAGGGGAGGGAAGCTTTCTTT. The V call is TRBV7-8, the J call TRBJ1-1; the D gene is possibly TRBD1 (5 bases). V was trimmed by 8 bases and J by 8 bases, leaving 12 bases between them. This CDR3 has 11 amino acids. CDR1 and CDR2 (germline): SGHVS, FQNEAQ.

The CDR3 bases are TGTGCCAGCAGCTTGGAGCTAGCGGGGGGGCGAGGTACGCAGTATTTT. Amino acids: CASSLELAGGRGTQYF. The chain recombines TRBV5-6 with TRBJ2-3, with 12 bases matching TRBD2. CDR1 SGHDT and CDR2 YYEEEE come from the germline V gene. CDR3 length: 16 residues. V shed 0 bases, J shed 8 bases, and the junction held 7 bases outside the gene matches.

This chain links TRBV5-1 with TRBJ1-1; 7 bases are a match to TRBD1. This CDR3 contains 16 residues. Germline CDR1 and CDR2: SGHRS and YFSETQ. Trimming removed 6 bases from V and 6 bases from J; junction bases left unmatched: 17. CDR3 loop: CASTYGTTGAGSEAFF. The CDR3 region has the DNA TGCGCCAGCACCTACGGGACCACAGGGGCCGGCTCTGAAGCTTTCTTT.

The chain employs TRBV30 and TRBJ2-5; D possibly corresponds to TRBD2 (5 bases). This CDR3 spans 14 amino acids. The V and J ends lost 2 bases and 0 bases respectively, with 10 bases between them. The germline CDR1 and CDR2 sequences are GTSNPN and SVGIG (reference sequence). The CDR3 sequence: CAWSLTGNQETQYF. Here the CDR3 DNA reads TGTGCCTGGAGTCTCACCGGGAACCAAGAGACCCAGTACTTC.